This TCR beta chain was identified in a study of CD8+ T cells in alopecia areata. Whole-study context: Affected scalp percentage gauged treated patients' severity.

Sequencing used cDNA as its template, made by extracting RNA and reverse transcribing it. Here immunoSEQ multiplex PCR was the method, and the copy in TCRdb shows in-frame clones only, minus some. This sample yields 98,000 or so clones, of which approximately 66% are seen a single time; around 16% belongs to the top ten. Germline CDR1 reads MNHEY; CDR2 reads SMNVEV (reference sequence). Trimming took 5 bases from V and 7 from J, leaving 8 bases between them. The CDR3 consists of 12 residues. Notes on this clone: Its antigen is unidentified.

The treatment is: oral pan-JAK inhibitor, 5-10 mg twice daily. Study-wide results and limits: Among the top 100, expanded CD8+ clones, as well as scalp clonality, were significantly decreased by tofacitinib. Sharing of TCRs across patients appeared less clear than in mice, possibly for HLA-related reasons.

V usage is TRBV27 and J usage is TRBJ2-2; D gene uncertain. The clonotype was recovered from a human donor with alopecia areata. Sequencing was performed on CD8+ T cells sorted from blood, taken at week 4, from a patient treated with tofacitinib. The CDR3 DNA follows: TGTGCCAGCAGTCTCCGGATCGGGGAGCTGTTTTTT. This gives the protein CASSLRIGELFF.